Listed below are T cell receptor beta chains from one sample, sequenced in a study of control samples from healthy donors and cancer patients. Here immunoSEQ multiplex PCR was the method, and the copy in TCRdb shows in-frame clones only, minus some. The profile shows 84,000 or so clones, about nine tenths of them singletons. Material: blood. These receptors were taken from a man aged 30-40 years in good health. CDR3s include the opening cysteine and the closing phenylalanine or tryptophan. The D gene is left open where the match is weak. A row's size may be missing; if present it is once, few, many or a size class.

TRBV19	.	.	TRBJ1-1	CASSTTGQWNTEAFF	TGTGCCAGTAGTACTACAGGACAGTGGAACACTGAAGCTTTCTTT
TRBV5-4	.	few	TRBJ1-1	CASSLVGGTNTEAFF	TGTGCCAGCAGCTTGGTTGGGGGGACGAACACTGAAGCTTTCTTT
TRBV19	.	once	TRBJ1-2	CASSRAILAGYTF	TGTGCCAGTAGTAGGGCCATCCTGGCCGGCTACACCTTC
TRBV2	TRBD1	.	TRBJ1-2	CASSEDRGGYTF	TGTGCCAGCAGCGAAGACAGGGGTGGCTACACCTTC
TRBV27	.	.	TRBJ2-4	CASSSRGELLAKNIQYF	TGTGCCAGCAGTTCCCGGGGAGAGTTACTAGCCAAAAACATTCAGTACTTC
TRBV5-6	.	once	TRBJ1-2	CASSSQGQSWYGYTF	TGTGCCAGCAGCTCCCAGGGACAATCATGGTATGGCTACACCTTC
TRBV20-1	.	.	TRBJ2-7	CSGIDLYEQYF	TGCAGTGGGATCGACCTCTACGAGCAGTACTTC
TRBV2	.	.	TRBJ2-3	CASSDLYTQYF	TGTGCCAGCAGTGACTTATATACGCAGTATTTT
TRBV7-9	TRBD2	.	TRBJ2-2	CASSPSRGSGSLGTGELFF	TGTGCCAGCAGCCCCTCCCGGGGTAGCGGGAGTTTGGGTACCGGGGAGCTGTTTTTT
TRBV11-2	.	.	TRBJ2-3	CASSFWTTDTQYF	TGTGCCAGCAGCTTCTGGACGACAGATACGCAGTATTTT
TRBV10-1	TRBD1	.	TRBJ2-1	CASSVGYRGGYNEQFF	TGCGCCAGCAGTGTGGGCTACAGGGGTGGCTACAATGAGCAGTTCTTC
TRBV10-3	TRBD1	.	TRBJ2-5	CAISESLQGIGETQYF	TGTGCCATCAGTGAGTCGCTACAGGGGATCGGGGAGACCCAGTACTTC
TRBV21-1	.	.	TRBJ2-7	CASSKALRQGAWGYYEQYF	TGTGCCAGCAGCAAAGCGCTGAGACAGGGGGCTTGGGGCTACTACGAGCAGTACTTC
TRBV9	.	.	TRBJ1-1	CASSVVRNTEAFF	TGTGCCAGCAGCGTAGTGAGGAACACTGAAGCTTTCTTT
TRBV27	.	.	TRBJ1-2	CASSTGRKSYGYTF	TGTGCCAGCAGCACCGGGCGGAAATCCTATGGCTACACCTTC
TRBV11-2	TRBD2	.	TRBJ2-5	CASSFHAGDQGTQYF	TGTGCCAGCAGCTTTCATGCGGGAGATCAAGGGACCCAGTACTTC
TRBV25-1	.	.	TRBJ1-2	CASSEFGGEANYGYTF	TGTGCCAGCAGTGAATTTGGGGGCGAAGCTAACTATGGCTACACCTTC
TRBV29-1	.	.	TRBJ1-1	CSVARDREAFF	TGCAGCGTTGCCAGGGACCGTGAAGCTTTCTTT
TRBV30	.	.	TRBJ2-7	CAWGRLGYEQYF	TGTGCCTGGGGTAGATTGGGCTACGAGCAGTACTTC
TRBV7-3	TRBD1	.	TRBJ2-7	CASSSTGGYEQYF	TGTGCCAGCAGCTCCACAGGGGGCTACGAGCAGTACTTC
TRBV2	.	.	TRBJ1-5	CASRGQANQPQHF	TGTGCCAGCAGAGGTCAGGCCAATCAGCCCCAGCATTTT
TRBV2	.	.	TRBJ2-7	CASSGLGEQYF	TGTGCCAGCAGTGGGCTCGGGGAGCAGTACTTC
TRBV5-8	.	.	TRBJ1-2	CASRQGLGYTF	TGTGCCAGCCGCCAAGGGTTAGGCTACACCTTC
TRBV10-3	.	.	TRBJ2-4	CAISADLLAKNIQYF	TGTGCCATCAGTGCTGACCTCCTAGCCAAAAACATTCAGTACTTC
TRBV3-1/TRBV3-2	TRBD2	.	TRBJ2-1	CASSQLGFGTIYNEQFF	TGTGCCAGCAGCCAATTAGGATTCGGGACTATTTACAATGAGCAGTTCTTC
TRBV30	.	once	TRBJ2-3	CAWSRGGYDTQYF	TGTGCCTGGAGTAGGGGGGGTTACGATACGCAGTATTTT
TRBV6-6	.	.	TRBJ2-1	CASSFRDSHPNEQFF	TGTGCCAGCAGTTTCCGGGACTCGCACCCCAATGAGCAGTTCTTC
TRBV5-4	TRBD2	.	TRBJ2-7	CASSLWGGSYEQYF	TGTGCCAGCAGCCTATGGGGGGGTTCCTACGAGCAGTACTTC
TRBV15	.	.	TRBJ2-4	CATSSIRNDRLLAKNIQYF	TGTGCCACCAGCAGTATAAGAAACGACAGACTTCTAGCCAAAAACATTCAGTACTTC
TRBV3-1/TRBV3-2	TRBD2	.	TRBJ2-3	CASSHRSGGASDTQYF	TGTGCCAGCAGCCATCGAAGCGGGGGGGCCTCTGATACGCAGTATTTT
TRBV6-6	.	.	TRBJ2-7	CASKGGWGYEQYF	TGTGCCAGCAAGGGGGGCTGGGGCTACGAGCAGTACTTC
TRBV6-6	TRBD1	.	TRBJ2-5	CASSPSGGTQYF	TGTGCCAGCAGTCCATCAGGGGGGACCCAGTACTTC
TRBV29-1	TRBD2	.	TRBJ2-3	CSVDGGSGATDTQYF	TGCAGCGTTGATGGCGGGAGCGGCGCGACAGATACGCAGTATTTT
TRBV11-3	TRBD1	.	TRBJ1-3	CASSPDRPRNTIYF	TGTGCCAGCAGCCCGGACAGGCCTAGAAACACCATATATTTT
TRBV9	.	.	TRBJ1-1	CASTGGPDTEAFF	TGTGCCAGCACGGGGGGTCCGGACACTGAAGCTTTCTTT
TRBV19	.	few	TRBJ1-5	CASSIPSDRYSNQPQHF	TGTGCCAGTAGTATCCCTTCAGACCGCTATAGCAATCAGCCCCAGCATTTT
TRBV5-5	.	.	TRBJ1-4	CASSLVATNEKLFF	TGTGCCAGCAGCTTGGTCGCAACTAATGAAAAACTGTTTTTT
TRBV7-8	TRBD2	.	TRBJ2-1	CASSRAGQYNEQFF	TGTGCCAGCAGCCGAGCGGGGCAATACAATGAGCAGTTCTTC
TRBV20-1	.	.	TRBJ2-3	CSASVQGGSDTQYF	TGCAGTGCTAGTGTTCAGGGGGGGTCAGATACGCAGTATTTT
TRBV7-9	TRBD1	.	TRBJ2-6	CITGTGVAGANVLTF	TGTATAACCGGGACAGGGGTTGCTGGGGCCAACGTCCTGACTTTC
TRBV12-3/TRBV12-4	TRBD1	.	TRBJ2-7	CASSGQGLYEQYF	TGTGCCAGCAGTGGACAGGGTCTCTACGAGCAGTACTTC
TRBV19	TRBD2	.	TRBJ2-3	CASSDRLAGSLDTQYF	TGTGCCAGTAGTGATAGACTAGCGGGATCTTTAGATACGCAGTATTTT
TRBV9	.	once	TRBJ2-2	CASTGGGRVTGELFF	TGTGCCAGCACCGGTGGGGGGCGTGTGACCGGGGAGCTGTTTTTT
TRBV12-3/TRBV12-4	.	.	TRBJ2-7	CASKRTDSYEQYF	TGTGCCAGCAAGAGAACAGATTCCTACGAGCAGTACTTC